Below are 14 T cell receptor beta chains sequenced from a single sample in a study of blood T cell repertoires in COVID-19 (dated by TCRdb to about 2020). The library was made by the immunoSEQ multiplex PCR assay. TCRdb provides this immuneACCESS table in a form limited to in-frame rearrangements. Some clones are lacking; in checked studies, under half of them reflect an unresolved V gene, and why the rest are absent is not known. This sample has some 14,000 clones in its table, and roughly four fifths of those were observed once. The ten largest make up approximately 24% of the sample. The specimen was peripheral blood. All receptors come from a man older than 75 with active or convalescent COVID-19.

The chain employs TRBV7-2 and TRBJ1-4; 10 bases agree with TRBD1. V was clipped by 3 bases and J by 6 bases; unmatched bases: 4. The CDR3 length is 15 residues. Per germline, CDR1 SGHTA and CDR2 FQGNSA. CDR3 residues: CASSLTGTGDEKLFF. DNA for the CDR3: TGTGCCAGCAGCTTGACAGGGACAGGGGATGAAAAACTGTTTTTT.

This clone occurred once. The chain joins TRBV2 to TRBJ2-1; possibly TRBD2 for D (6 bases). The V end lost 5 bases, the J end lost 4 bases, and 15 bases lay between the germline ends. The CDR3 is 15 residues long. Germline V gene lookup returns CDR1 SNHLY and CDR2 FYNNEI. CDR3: CASSPPSAAYNEQFF. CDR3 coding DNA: TGTGCCAGCAGTCCCCCTAGCGCGGCTTACAATGAGCAGTTCTTC. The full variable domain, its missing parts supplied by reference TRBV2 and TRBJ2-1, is EPEVTQTPSHQVTQMGQEVILRCVPISNHLYFYWYRQILGQKVEFLVSFYNNEISEKSEIFDDQFSVERPDGSNFTLKIRSTKLEDSAMYFCASSPPSAAYNEQFFGPGTRLTVL.

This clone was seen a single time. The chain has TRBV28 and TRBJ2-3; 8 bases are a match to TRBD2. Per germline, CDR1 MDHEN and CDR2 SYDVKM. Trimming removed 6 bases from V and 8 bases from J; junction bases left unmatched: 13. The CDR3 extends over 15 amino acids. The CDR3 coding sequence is TGTGCCAGCAGCGGGTCGGGGGGGGCCTCAGGTACGCAGTATTTT. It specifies CASSGSGGASGTQYF.

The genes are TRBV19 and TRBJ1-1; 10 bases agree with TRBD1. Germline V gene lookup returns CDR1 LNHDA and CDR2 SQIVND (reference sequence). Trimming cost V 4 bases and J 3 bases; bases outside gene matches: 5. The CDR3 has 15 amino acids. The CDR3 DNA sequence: TGTGCCAGTAGTAACGGACAGGGGGGGTACACTGAAGCTTTCTTT. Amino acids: CASSNGQGGYTEAFF.

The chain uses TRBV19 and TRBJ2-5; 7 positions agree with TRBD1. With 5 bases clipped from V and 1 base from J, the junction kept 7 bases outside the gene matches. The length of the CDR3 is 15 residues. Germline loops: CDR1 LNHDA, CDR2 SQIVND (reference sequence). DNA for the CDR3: TGTGCCAGTAGTCGGGTTCGGGACAGCCAAGAGACCCAGTACTTC. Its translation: CASSRVRDSQETQYF.

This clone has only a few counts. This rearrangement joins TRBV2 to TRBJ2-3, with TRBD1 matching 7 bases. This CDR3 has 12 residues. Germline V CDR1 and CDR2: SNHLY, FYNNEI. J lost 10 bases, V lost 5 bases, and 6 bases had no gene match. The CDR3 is CASSTDRDAQYF. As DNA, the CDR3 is TGTGCCAGCAGTACTGACAGGGACGCGCAGTATTTT.

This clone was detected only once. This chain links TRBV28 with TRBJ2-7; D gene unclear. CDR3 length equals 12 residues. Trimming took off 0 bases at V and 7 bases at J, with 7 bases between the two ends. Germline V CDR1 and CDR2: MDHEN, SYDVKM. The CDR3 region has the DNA TGTGCCAGCAGTTTATGGTCGGGTGAGCAGTACTTC. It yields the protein CASSLWSGEQYF.

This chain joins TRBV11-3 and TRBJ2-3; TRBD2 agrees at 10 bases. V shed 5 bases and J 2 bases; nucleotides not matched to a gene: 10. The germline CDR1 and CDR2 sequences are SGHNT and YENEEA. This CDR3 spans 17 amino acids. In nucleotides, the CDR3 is TGTGCCAGCAGCCCCCGCGCCCTAGCGGGGGCCACAGATACGCAGTATTTT. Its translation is CASSPRALAGATDTQYF. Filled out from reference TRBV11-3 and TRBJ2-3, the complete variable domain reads EAGVVQSPRYKIIEKKQPVAFWCNPISGHNTLYWYLQNLGQGPELLIRYENEEAVDDSQLPKDRFSAERLKGVDSTLKIQPAELGDSAVYLCASSPRALAGATDTQYFGPGTRLTVL.

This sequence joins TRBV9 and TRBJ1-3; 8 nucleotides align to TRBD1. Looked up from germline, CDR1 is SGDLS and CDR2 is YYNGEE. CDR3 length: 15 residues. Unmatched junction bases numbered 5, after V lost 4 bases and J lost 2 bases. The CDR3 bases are TGTGCCAGCAGCCAACAGGGGGTCCCTGGAAACACCATATATTTT. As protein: CASSQQGVPGNTIYF.

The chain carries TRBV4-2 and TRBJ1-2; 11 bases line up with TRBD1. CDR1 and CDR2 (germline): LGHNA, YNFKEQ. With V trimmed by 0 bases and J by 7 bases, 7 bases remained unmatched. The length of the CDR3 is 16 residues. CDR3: CASSQDGGQGERGYTF. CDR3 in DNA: TGTGCCAGCAGCCAAGACGGGGGACAGGGGGAGCGTGGCTACACCTTC.

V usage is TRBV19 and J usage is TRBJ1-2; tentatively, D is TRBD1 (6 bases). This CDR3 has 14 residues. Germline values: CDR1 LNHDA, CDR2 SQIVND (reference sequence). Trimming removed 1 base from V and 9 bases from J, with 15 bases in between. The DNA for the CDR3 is TGTGCCAGTAGTATAGTCTCAGGGGTTACTCGCTACACCTTC. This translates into CASSIVSGVTRYTF. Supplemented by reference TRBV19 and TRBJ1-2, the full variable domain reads DGGITQSPKYLFRKEGQNVTLSCEQNLNHDAMYWYRQDPGQGLRLIYYSQIVNDFQKGDIAEGYSVSREKKESFPLTVTSAQKNPTAFYLCASSIVSGVTRYTFGSGTRLTVV.

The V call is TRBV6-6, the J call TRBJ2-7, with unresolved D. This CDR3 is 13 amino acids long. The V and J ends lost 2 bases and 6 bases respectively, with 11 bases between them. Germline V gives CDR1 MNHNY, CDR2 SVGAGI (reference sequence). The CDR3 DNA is TGTGCCAGCAGTTACGGTTCTCTGAGCGAGCAGTACTTC. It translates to CASSYGSLSEQYF.

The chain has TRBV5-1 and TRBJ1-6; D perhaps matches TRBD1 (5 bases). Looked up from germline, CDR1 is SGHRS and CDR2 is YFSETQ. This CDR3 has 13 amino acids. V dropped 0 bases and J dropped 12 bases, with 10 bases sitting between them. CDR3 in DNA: TGCGCCAGCAGCTTGGGGGATGGACAACCCCTCCACTTT. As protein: CASSLGDGQPLHF. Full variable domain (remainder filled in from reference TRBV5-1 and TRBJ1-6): KAGVTQTPRYLIKTRGQQVTLSCSPISGHRSVSWYQQTPGQGLQFLFEYFSETQRNKGNFPGRFSGRQFSNSRSEMNVSTLELGDSALYLCASSLGDGQPLHFGNGTRLTVT.

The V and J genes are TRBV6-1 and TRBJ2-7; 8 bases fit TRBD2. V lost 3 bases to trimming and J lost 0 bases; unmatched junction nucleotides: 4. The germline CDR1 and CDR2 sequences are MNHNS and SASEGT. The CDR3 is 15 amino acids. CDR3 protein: CASSEWRGASYEQYF. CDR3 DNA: TGTGCCAGCAGTGAGTGGCGGGGGGCCTCCTACGAGCAGTACTTC.